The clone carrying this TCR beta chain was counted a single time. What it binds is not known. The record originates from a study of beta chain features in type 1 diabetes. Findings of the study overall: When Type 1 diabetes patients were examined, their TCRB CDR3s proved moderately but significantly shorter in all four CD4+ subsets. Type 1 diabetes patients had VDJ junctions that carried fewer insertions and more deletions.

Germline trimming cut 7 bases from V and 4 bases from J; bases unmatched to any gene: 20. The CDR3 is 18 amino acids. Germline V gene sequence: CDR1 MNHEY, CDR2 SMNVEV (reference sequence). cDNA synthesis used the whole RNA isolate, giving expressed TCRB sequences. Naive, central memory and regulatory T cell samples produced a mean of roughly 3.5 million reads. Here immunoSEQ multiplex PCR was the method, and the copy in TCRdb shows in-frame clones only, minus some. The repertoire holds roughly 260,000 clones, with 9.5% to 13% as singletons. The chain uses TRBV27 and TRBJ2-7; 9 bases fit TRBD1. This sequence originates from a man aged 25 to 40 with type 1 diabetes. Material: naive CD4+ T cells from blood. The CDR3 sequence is CASTHKAPTGGMTYEQYF. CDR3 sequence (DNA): TGTGCCAGCACCCATAAAGCCCCGACAGGGGGGATGACTTACGAGCAGTACTTC.